This T cell receptor beta chain was sequenced during a study of T-cell reconstitution after alpha-beta-depleted transplantation in children. Study findings and constraints: Surviving recipient T cells and intrathymic progenitors accounted for some patients' high TCRbeta diversity at day 60. Several hundred expanded graft clones reportedly were the source of alpha-beta T cells about two months after transplant. Diversity and T-cell counts at one year after transplant derived mostly from new T cells.

This clonotype appeared a few times. Its specificity is unknown. A junction end diverges from the germline sequence, so it may reflect a read error. TCRbeta library preparation incorporated unique molecular identifiers. Via MiXCR, TCRdb re-called the PCR reads, giving one row per CDR3 protein. The sample holds some 830,000 distinct CDR3 sequences; roughly 15% are singletons and the top ten take about 5%. Germline values: CDR1 SGHRS, CDR2 YFSETQ. The CDR3 covers 15 residues. This TCR came from a male patient between 5 and 17 years old who had a stem cell transplant for acute lymphoblastic leukemia, so the T cells may come from the graft donor. Source: PBMCs, mostly from graft donor cells, taken 360 days after TCRalphabeta/CD19-depleted stem cell transplant. This chain uses TRBV5-1 with TRBJ2-1; D is perhaps TRBD1 (5 bases). Here the CDR3 DNA reads TGCGCCAGCAGCTCGCCCCAAAGCCACAGGAAATCTCCCCTCTTC. This codes for CASSSPQSHRKSPLF.